The subject of this entry is one TCR beta chain. Trimming cost V 5 bases and J 0 bases, with 20 bases left between them. This CDR3 has 17 amino acids. The germline CDR1 and CDR2 sequences are MDHEN and SYDVKM. Authors' analysis steps: ImmunoSEQ junction-only sequences lacked quality scores, so their filtering differed. The table came from immunoSEQ multiplex PCR; TCRdb's copy has only in-frame clones and leaves some out. V, J and clone size reflect that table, while D and trimming were determined from the DNA. The top ten clones hold approximately 0.5% of a sample with about 1.1 million clones, about 84% of them seen once. The data originate from a study of shared clonotypes between healthy human individuals.

This clonotype originated in a man younger than 35 in good health. Some clones in this sample may be carry-over from other donors' samples. The sample was memory CD4+ T cells from PBMCs. The sample's subset: CD45RA-negative fraction. J is TRBJ2-7 and V is TRBV28, with no clear D. CDR3 coding DNA: TGTGCCAGCAGTGGGCCGACCTGGACGCGGAGCTCCTACGAGCAGTACTTC. It codes for CASSGPTWTRSSYEQYF.